The count of the clone carrying this T cell receptor beta chain is one. Its antigen is still unknown. Primers for the PCR totalled 60 Vbeta and 13 Jbeta. Sequencing was performed with immunoSEQ multiplex PCR; in TCRdb, only in-frame clones are kept and a portion is missing. The table shows around 20,000 clones, with 75% occurring only once. This sample stems from a study of cytomegalovirus exposure and HLA in healthy donors. General study results and limits: Among TCR beta chains, those listed as cytomegalovirus-associated numbered over 150. Serostatus for CMV was the only available immune exposure information. Reports credit the classifier with highly specific, highly sensitive diagnosis of cytomegalovirus status.

Per the germline V gene, CDR1 is MNHEY and CDR2 is SVGAGI. V was clipped by 7 bases and J by 4 bases, with 17 bases between them. The CDR3 length is 14 residues. The receptor was derived from a man aged 18 to 29 in good health and CMV-seronegative. This chain uses TRBV6-5 with TRBJ2-7; the D gene is possibly TRBD2 (6 bases). The sequenced sample was PBMCs. The CDR3 DNA is TGTGCCAGCAAAAAGGGACTGTCAGGGTACGAGCAGTACTTC. This gives the protein CASKKGLSGYEQYF.